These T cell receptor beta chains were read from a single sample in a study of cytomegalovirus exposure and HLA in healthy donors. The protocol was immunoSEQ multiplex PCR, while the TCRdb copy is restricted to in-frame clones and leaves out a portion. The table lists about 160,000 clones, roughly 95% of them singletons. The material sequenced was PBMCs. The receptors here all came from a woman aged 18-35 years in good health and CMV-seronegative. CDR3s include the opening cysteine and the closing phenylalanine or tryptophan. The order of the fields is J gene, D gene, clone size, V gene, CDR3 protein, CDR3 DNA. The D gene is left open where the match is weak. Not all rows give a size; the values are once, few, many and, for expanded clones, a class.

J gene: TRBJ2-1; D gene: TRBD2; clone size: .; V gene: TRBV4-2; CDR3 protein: CASSQGLAGAVYNEQFF; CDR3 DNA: TGTGCCAGCAGCCAAGGACTAGCGGGGGCCGTCTACAATGAGCAGTTCTTC
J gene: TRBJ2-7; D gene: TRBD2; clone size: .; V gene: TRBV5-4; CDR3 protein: CASSSRGTPYEQYF; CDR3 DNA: TGTGCCAGCAGCTCGCGGGGGACCCCGTACGAGCAGTACTTC
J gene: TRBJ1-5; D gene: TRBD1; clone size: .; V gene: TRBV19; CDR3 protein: CATQDRGNQPQHF; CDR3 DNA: TGTGCCACTCAGGACAGGGGCAATCAGCCCCAGCATTTT
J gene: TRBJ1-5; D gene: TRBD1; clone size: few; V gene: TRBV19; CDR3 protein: CASGADRGDQPQHF; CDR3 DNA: TGTGCCAGTGGGGCGGACAGGGGCGATCAGCCCCAGCATTTT
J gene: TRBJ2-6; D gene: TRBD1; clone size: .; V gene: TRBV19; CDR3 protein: CASTYTRGSSGANVLTF; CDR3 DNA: TGTGCCAGTACCTACACCAGGGGGAGCTCTGGGGCCAACGTCCTGACTTTC
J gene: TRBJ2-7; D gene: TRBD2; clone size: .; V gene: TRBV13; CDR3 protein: CASSFLTSGGQLEQYF; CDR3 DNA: TGTGCCAGCAGCTTCCTGACTAGCGGGGGGCAATTAGAGCAGTACTTC
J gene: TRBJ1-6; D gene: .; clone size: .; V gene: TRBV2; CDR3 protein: CASSGGRGNSPLHF; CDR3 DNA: TGTGCCAGCAGTGGCGGTCGTGGTAATTCACCCCTCCACTTT
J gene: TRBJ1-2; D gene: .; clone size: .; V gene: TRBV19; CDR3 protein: CASSIKQGHGGYTF; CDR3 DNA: TGTGCCAGTAGTATAAAGCAGGGGCATGGTGGCTACACCTTC
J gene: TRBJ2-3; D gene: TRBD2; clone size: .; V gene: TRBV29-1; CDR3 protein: CSVSGGGTDTQYF; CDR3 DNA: TGCAGCGTTTCCGGCGGGGGGACAGATACGCAGTATTTT
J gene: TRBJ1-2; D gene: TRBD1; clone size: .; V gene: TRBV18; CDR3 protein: CASSPTTGDYGYTF; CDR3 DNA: TGTGCCAGCTCACCAACTACAGGGGACTATGGCTACACCTTC
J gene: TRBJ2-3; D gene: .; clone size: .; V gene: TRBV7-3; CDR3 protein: CASSGEISTDTQYF; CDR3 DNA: TGTGCCAGCAGCGGGGAGATTAGCACAGATACGCAGTATTTT
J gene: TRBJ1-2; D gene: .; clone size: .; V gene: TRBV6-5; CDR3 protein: CASSSHLANYGYTF; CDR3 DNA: TGTGCCAGCAGTTCGCACTTAGCTAACTATGGCTACACCTTC
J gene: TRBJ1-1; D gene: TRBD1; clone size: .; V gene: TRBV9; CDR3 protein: CASSGTQGGTEAFF; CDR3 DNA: TGTGCCAGCAGCGGAACACAGGGGGGAACTGAAGCTTTCTTT
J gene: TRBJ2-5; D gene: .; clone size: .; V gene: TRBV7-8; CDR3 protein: CASSLTSGDQETQYF; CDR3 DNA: TGTGCCAGCAGCTTAACGTCGGGGGACCAAGAGACCCAGTACTTC
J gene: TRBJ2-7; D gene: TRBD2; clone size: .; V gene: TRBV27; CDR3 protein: CASSSQGRGGAGEQYF; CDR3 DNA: TGTGCCAGCAGTAGCCAGGGGCGCGGGGGGGCGGGCGAGCAGTACTTC
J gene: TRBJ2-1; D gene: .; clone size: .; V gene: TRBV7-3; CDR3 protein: CASSPTSSMGNEQFF; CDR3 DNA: TGTGCCAGCAGCCCTACTAGTTCTATGGGGAATGAGCAGTTCTTC
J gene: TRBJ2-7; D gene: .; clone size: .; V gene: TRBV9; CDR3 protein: CASSVDREGGEQYF; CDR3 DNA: TGTGCCAGCAGCGTAGACAGGGAAGGGGGCGAGCAGTACTTC
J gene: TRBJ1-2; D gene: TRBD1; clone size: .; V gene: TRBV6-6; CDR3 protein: CASSYSGQGGPYGYTF; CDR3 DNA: TGTGCCAGCAGTTACTCTGGACAGGGGGGTCCCTATGGCTACACCTTC
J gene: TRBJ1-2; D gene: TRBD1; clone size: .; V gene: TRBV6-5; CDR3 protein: CASSYVGQFGYTF; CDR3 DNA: TGTGCCAGCAGTTACGTGGGACAGTTTGGCTACACCTTC
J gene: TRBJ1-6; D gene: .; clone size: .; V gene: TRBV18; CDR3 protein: CASWGLNSPLHF; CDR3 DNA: TGTGCCAGCTGGGGACTTAATTCACCCCTCCACTTT
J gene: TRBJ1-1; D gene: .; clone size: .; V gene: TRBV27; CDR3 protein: CASSPQENTEAFF; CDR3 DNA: TGTGCCAGCAGCCCCCAGGAGAACACTGAAGCTTTCTTT
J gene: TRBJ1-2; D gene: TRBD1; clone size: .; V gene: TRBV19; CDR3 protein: CASSGRTGGSYGYTF; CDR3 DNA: TGTGCCAGTAGTGGAAGGACAGGGGGGAGCTATGGCTACACCTTC
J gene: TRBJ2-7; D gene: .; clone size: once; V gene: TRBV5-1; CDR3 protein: CASSLSPGSYEQYF; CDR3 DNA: TGCGCCAGCAGCTTGTCTCCAGGGTCCTACGAGCAGTACTTC
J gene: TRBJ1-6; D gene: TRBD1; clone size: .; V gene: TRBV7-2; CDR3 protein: CASSPPPGGSGNSPLHF; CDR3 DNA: TGTGCCAGCAGCCCCCCCCCAGGGGGCTCGGGTAATTCACCCCTCCACTTT
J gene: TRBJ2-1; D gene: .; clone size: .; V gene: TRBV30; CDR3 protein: CAWTLDSKDNEQFF; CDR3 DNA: TGTGCCTGGACCTTGGACAGCAAAGACAATGAGCAGTTCTTC
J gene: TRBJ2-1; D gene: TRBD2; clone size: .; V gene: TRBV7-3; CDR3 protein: CASSLFRTSGNEQFF; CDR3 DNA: TGTGCCAGCAGCCTCTTCAGGACTAGCGGAAATGAGCAGTTCTTC
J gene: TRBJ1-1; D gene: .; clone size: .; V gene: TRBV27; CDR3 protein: CASSLRGVDTEAFF; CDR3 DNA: TGTGCCAGCAGTTTACGGGGGGTGGACACTGAAGCTTTCTTT
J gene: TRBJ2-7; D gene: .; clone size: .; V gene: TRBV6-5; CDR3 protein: CASSRGPASYEQYF; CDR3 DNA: TGTGCCAGCAGCCGAGGGCCGGCCTCCTACGAGCAGTACTTC
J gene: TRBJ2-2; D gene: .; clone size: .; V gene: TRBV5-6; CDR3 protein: CASSLGQITGELFF; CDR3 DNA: TGTGCCAGCAGCTTGGGACAGATCACCGGGGAGCTGTTTTTT
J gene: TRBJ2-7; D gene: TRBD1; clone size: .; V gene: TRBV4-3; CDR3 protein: CASSPRDSAIWSSYEQYF; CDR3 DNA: TGCGCCAGCAGCCCTCGGGACAGCGCAATTTGGAGCTCCTACGAGCAGTACTTC
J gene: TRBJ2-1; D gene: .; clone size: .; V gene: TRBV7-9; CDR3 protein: CASSLGSQGGYEQFF; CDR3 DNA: TGTGCCAGCAGCTTAGGTAGTCAGGGGGGTTATGAGCAGTTCTTC
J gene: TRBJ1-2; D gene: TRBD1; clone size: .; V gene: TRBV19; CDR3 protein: CASSLTGGVWGYTF; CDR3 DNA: TGTGCCAGTAGTCTAACAGGGGGTGTGTGGGGCTACACCTTC